This T cell receptor (beta chain) was sequenced in a study of blood T cell repertoires in COVID-19. Produced via immunoSEQ multiplex PCR; TCRdb's table is partial and in-frame only. The table records almost 400,000 clones, 70% to 90% of them present only once. This CDR3 is 13 amino acids long. Germline loops: CDR1 GTSNPN, CDR2 SVGIG (reference sequence). V shed 3 bases and J shed 3 bases, with 12 bases lying between them. Sequenced input: PBMCs or T cells enriched from blood (not recorded which). This sequence was found in a woman aged 25 to 39 with acute COVID-19. This chain connects TRBV30 to TRBJ2-7; no clear D gene. The CDR3 loop is CAWSRDHGYEQYF. CDR3 DNA: TGTGCCTGGAGCCGAGATCACGGCTACGAGCAGTACTTC.